This TCR beta chain stems from a study of neurological immune-mediated disorders (dated by TCRdb to the late 2010s). Study-wide context: Among the 34 multiple sclerosis patients, relapsing-remitting MS accounted for some 30 and secondary progressive MS accounted for 3. Longitudinal HAM/TSP donors and healthy donors each had 3 time-points at intervals of roughly 3-40 months. Alongside PBMC samples, the set of some 98 TCR-beta libraries contained longitudinal samples, technical triplicates, and paired CD4+ and CD8+ T-cell subsets that had been sorted. Peripheral blood TCR-beta repertoires from HTLV-I-associated myelopathy (HAM/TSP) patients, multiple sclerosis patients and healthy controls were compared by UMI-based sequencing. The cohort included 68 subjects: approximately 15 with HAM/TSP, about 35 with multiple sclerosis, and approximately 20 healthy controls.

The time point label on this specimen signifies: longitudinal time-point 2. For the unsorted PBMC libraries, 2 million PBMCs were stored in RNAlater at -80 degrees C until RNA extraction and were used to generate the libraries. The multiple sclerosis patients were enrolled in a US clinical protocol that evaluated disease progression with magnetic resonance imaging. PBMCs were separated from peripheral blood using Ficoll-Hypaque density gradient centrifugation and then cryopreserved in liquid nitrogen. cDNA synthesis used template-switch 5'RACE with a primer carrying a 10-nucleotide random unique molecular identifier tagging each TCR transcript. Over 180 million TCR-beta sequences, covering 15-18 subjects, were produced in each sequencing run. Total RNA was extracted with the RNeasy kit. The KAPA Real-time Library Amplification kit was used to amplify TCR-beta VDJ regions with primers for the TCR constant region and the 5'RACE anchor. Sample indexes and Illumina adaptors were added in a first PCR, and a second PCR then increased library yield. After Ampure bead purification, the TCR product of roughly 650 bp was size-selected on a 2% E-gel SizeSelection system. Before pooling, libraries had their quality checked on a Bioanalyzer, their concentration measured with Qubit, and their quantity determined with the Kapa Library Quantification kit. Libraries were sequenced paired-end 2 x 150 bp on an Illumina HiSeq 2500. To increase sequence diversity, roughly 24-32% phiX was spiked into each library pool. The paper's data handling went like this. The UMI-based MiGEC pipeline processed quality-filtered reads and removed over 85% of raw TCR sequences during error correction. VDJ genes were aligned to IMGT germline references, and clonotypes were defined by unique CDR3 amino acid sequence plus V-J genes. VDJtools evaluated clonal expansion, Shannon diversity and CDR3 relatedness (CalcPairwiseDistances, ClusterSamples); CLCbio workbench built phylogenetic trees. Clones with at least 8 unique UMIs were defined as expanded, with this threshold being based on coefficient-of-variation modelling across technical triplicates. TCRdb trimmed public reads at Q25 via fastp, called clones via MiXCR and kept in-frame beta chains. Entries are consolidated by CDR3 protein sequence, retaining the most common genes and DNA. The V and J calls come from TCRdb's annotation, not from the publication. The table for this sample lists tens of thousands of distinct CDR3 sequences; 5% to 6.5% of them were counted only once. 6.5% to 9% of the sample rests with the top ten.

The sample holds many counts of this clonotype. No cognate antigen has been identified for it. No base quality information exists; no much larger clone differs at one position. The CDR1 and CDR2 encoded by the germline V gene are SGHRS and YFSETQ. There are 15 amino acids in the CDR3, from cysteine to phenylalanine inclusive. Kept here is only the CDR3 DNA, which spans 45 bases and is read in frame from base 1. V gives up 0 bases and J gives up 4 bases, and the segment between their germline ends measures 13 bases. Summary of the overall study and its limitations: No clinical or MRI features were associated with the MS cluster, and the authors said that larger cohorts are needed. No identical CDR3 amino acid sequences were shared among expanded clones across subjects, suggesting private TCR-beta repertoires in all groups. TCR clonal expansion was greatest in HAM/TSP patients and smallest in MS patients, who ranked below even healthy controls. In phylogenetic analysis, the repertoires of 18 of 34 MS patients grouped into a cluster of related CDR3 sequences, which suggests a possible signature at the repertoire level.

Sequenced: PBMCs. The TCR was taken from a woman aged 55-70 years with multiple sclerosis. The chain is assembled from TRBV5-1 and TRBJ1-2; the best D guess is TRBD1, with 6 bases matching. The DNA sequence follows: TGCGCCAGCAGCTTGGCCCTTACAGGGAGCTATGGCTACACCTTC. Its translation is CASSLALTGSYGYTF.